This is a list of T cell receptor beta chains from one sample in a study of tumor-infiltrating lymphocytes in primary liver carcinoma. TCRdb analysed the multiplex PCR reads with MiXCR anew, one entry per CDR3 protein. Of about 180,000 distinct CDR3 sequences listed, roughly three fifths are singletons. Sequencing used peripheral blood. Source of these receptors: a man in his forties with primary liver carcinoma and hepatitis B virus infection. CDR3s include the opening cysteine and the closing phenylalanine or tryptophan. D genes are given only for firm matches. The listing skips clone size in some rows; elsewhere it reads once, few, many or a size class.

d_gene: .; j_gene: TRBJ2-7; abundance: .; v_gene: TRBV12-3/TRBV12-4; CDR3aa: CASTAGYEQYF; CDR3nt: TGTGCCAGCACCGCGGGCTACGAGCAGTACTTC
d_gene: .; j_gene: TRBJ2-7; abundance: many; v_gene: TRBV29-1; CDR3aa: CSVVRRFASYEQYF; CDR3nt: TGCAGCGTTGTACGGAGATTTGCCTCCTACGAGCAGTACTTC
d_gene: .; j_gene: TRBJ2-7; abundance: .; v_gene: TRBV10-3; CDR3aa: CAIRRDRDGPYEQYF; CDR3nt: TGTGCCATCAGAAGAGACCGGGACGGCCCCTACGAGCAGTACTTC
d_gene: .; j_gene: TRBJ2-5; abundance: few; v_gene: TRBV13; CDR3aa: CASSPLGRASETQYF; CDR3nt: TGTGCCAGCAGCCCGCTAGGACGGGCCAGCGAGACCCAGTACTTC
d_gene: TRBD2; j_gene: TRBJ2-5; abundance: .; v_gene: TRBV30; CDR3aa: CAWSVPAGGVGTQYF; CDR3nt: TGTGCCTGGAGTGTACCAGCGGGAGGGGTAGGGACCCAGTACTTC
d_gene: TRBD1; j_gene: TRBJ1-6; abundance: few; v_gene: TRBV6-6; CDR3aa: CASSYDRGGSPLHF; CDR3nt: TGTGCCAGCAGTTACGACAGGGGGGGCTCACCCCTCCACTTT
d_gene: TRBD2; j_gene: TRBJ2-5; abundance: .; v_gene: TRBV5-4; CDR3aa: CASSLEWALAGGETQYF; CDR3nt: TGTGCCAGCAGCTTGGAATGGGCGCTAGCGGGAGGGGAGACCCAGTACTTC
d_gene: TRBD2; j_gene: TRBJ2-7; abundance: many; v_gene: TRBV11-2; CDR3aa: CASSPRLAGALSRSYEQYF; CDR3nt: TGTGCCAGCAGCCCACGACTAGCGGGAGCCCTAAGTAGGTCCTACGAGCAGTACTTC
d_gene: .; j_gene: TRBJ1-6; abundance: .; v_gene: TRBV6-5; CDR3aa: CASKGLADGGSYNSPLHF; CDR3nt: TGTGCCAGCAAGGGCTTGGCAGACGGCGGCTCCTATAATTCACCCCTCCACTTT
d_gene: .; j_gene: TRBJ2-2; abundance: few; v_gene: TRBV4-2; CDR3aa: CASSSNSGATGELFF; CDR3nt: TGTGCCAGCAGCTCGAACTCGGGAGCCACCGGGGAGCTGTTTTTT